This T cell receptor (beta chain) is from a study of T cells in Graves' hyperthyroidism and ophthalmopathy. Findings of the study overall: The model's output predicted ophthalmopathy at a median of roughly 6.9 months prior to onset.

The table lists this clonotype with many counts. What it recognizes is unknown. CDR1 and CDR2 (germline): MNHEY, SMNVEV (reference sequence). The CDR3 sequence is 14 residues long. The V and J ends lost 2 bases and 3 bases respectively, with 11 bases between them. RNA transcripts served as the template for amplifying TCR beta CDR3 regions. First-round RT-PCR of the TCR CDR3 relied on the HTBI primer set. TCRdb reprocessed the multiplex PCR reads via MiXCR and lists one record per CDR3 protein. This sample yields under 350,000 distinct CDR3 sequences, of which under 25% are seen a single time; over 40% belongs to the top ten.

The TCR sequence derives from a woman in her forties or fifties with Graves' hyperthyroidism. The chain is built from TRBV27 and TRBJ2-7, with a tentative D call TRBD1 (6 bases). The sample comprised blood. The CDR3 loop is CASSLQGRNYEQYF. DNA for the CDR3: TGTGCCAGCAGTTTACAGGGGCGTAACTACGAGCAGTACTTC.